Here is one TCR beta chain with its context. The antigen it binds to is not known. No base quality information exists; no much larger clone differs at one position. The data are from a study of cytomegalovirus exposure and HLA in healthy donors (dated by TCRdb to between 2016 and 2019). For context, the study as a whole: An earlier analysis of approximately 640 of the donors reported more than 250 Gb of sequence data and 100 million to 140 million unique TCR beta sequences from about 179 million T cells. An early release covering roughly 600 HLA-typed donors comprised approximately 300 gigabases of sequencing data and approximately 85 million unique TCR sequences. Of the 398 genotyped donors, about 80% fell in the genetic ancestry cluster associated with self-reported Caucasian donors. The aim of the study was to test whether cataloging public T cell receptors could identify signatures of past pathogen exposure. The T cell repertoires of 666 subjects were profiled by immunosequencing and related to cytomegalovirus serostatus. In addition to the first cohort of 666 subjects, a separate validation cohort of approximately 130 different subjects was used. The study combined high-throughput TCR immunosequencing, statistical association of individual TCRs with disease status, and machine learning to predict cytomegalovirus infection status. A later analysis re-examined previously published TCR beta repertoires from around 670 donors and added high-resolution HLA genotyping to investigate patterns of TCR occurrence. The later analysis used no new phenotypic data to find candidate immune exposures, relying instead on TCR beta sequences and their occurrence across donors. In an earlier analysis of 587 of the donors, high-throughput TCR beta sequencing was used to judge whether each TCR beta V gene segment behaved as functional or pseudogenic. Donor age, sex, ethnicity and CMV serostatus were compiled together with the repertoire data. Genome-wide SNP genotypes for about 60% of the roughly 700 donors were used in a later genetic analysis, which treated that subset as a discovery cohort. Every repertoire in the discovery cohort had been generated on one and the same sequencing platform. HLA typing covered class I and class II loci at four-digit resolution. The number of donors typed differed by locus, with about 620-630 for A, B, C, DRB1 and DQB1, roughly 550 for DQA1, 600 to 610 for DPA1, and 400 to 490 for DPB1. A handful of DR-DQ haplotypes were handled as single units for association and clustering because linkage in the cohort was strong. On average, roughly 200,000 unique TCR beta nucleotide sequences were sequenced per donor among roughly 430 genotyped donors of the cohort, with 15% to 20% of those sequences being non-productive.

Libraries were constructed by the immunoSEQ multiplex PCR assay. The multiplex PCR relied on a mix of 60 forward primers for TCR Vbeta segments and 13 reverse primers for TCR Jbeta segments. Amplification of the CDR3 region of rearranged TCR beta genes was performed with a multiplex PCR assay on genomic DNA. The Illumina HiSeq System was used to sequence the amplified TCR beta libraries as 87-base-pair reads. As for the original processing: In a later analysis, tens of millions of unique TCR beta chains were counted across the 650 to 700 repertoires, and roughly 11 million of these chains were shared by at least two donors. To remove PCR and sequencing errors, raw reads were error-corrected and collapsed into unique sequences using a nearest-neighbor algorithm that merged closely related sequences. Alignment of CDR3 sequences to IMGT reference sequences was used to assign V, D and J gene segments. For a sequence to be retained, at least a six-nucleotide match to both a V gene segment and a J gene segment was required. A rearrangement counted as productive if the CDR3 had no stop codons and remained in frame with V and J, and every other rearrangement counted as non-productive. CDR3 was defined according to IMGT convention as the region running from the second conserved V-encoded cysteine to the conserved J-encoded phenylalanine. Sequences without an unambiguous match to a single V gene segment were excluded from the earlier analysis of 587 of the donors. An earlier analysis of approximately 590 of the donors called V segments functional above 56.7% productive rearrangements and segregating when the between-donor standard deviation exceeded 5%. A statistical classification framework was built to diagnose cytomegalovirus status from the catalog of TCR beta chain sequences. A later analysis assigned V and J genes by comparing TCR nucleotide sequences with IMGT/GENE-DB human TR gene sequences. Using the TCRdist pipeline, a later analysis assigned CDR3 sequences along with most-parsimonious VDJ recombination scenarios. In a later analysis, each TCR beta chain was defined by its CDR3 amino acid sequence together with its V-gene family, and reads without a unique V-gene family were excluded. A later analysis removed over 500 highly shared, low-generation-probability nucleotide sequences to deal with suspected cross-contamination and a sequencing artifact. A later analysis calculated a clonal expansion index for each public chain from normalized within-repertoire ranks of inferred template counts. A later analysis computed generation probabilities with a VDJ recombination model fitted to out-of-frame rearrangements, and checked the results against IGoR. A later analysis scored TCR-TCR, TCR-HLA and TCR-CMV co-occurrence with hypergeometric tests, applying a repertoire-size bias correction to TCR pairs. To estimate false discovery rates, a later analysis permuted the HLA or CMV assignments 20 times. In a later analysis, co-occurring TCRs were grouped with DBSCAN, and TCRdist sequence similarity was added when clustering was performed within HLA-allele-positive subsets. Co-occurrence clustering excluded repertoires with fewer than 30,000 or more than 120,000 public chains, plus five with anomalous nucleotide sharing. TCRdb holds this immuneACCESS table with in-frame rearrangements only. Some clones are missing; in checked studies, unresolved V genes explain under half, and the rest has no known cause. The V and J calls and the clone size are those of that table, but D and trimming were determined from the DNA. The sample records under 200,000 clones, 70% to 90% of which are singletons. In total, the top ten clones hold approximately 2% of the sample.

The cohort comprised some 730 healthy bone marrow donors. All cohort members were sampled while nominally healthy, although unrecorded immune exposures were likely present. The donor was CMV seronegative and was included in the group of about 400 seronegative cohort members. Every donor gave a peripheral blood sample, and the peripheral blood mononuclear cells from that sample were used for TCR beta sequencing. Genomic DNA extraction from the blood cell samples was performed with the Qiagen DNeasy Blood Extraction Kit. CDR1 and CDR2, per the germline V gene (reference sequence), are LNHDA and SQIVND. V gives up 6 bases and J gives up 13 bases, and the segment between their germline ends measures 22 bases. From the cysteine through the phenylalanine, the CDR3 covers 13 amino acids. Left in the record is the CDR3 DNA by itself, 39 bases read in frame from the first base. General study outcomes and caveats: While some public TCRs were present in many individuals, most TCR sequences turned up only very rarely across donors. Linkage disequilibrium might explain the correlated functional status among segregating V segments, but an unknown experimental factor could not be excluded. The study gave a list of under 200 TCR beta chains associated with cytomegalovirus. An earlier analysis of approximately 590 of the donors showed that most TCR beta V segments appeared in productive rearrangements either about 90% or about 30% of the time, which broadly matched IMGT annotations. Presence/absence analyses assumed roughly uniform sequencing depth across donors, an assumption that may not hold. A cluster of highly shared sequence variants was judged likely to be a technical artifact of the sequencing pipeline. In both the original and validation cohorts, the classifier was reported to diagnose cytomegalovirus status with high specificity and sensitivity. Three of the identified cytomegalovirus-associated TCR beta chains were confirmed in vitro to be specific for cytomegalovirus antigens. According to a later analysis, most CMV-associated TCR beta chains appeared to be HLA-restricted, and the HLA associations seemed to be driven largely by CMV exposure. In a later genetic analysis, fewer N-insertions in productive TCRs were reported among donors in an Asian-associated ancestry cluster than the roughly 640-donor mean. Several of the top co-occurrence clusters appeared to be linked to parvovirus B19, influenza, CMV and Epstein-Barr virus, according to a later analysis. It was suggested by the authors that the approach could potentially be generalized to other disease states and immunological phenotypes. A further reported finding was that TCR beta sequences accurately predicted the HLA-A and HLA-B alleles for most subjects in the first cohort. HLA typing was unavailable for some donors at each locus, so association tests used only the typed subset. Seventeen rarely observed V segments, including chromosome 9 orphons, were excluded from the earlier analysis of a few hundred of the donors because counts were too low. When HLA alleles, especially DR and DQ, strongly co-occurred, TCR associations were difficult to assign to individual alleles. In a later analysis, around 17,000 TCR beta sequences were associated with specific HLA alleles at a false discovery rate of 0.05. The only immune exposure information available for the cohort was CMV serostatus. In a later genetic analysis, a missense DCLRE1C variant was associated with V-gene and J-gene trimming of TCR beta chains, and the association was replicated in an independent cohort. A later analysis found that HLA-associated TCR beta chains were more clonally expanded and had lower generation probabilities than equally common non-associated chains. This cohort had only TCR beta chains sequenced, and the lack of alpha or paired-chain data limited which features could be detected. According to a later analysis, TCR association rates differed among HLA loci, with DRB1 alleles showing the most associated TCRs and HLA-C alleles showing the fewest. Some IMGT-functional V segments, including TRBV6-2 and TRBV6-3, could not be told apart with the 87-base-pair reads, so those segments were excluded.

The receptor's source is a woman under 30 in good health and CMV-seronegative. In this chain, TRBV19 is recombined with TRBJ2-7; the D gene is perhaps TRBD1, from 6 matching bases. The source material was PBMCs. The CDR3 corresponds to CASSLGGGRAQYF. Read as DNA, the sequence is TGTGCCAGTAGCCTCGGTGGGGGCAGGGCCCAATACTTC.